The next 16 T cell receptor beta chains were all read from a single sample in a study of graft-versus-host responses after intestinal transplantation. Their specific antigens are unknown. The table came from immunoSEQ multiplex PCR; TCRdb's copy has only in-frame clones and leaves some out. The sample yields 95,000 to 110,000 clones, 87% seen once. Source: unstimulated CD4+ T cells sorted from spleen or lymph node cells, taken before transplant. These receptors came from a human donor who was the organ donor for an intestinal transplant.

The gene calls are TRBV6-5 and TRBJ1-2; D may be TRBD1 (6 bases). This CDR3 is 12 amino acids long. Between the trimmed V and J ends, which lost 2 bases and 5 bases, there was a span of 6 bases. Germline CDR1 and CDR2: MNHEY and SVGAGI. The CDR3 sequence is CASSYGQYGYTF. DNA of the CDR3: TGTGCCAGCAGTTACGGACAGTATGGCTACACCTTC.

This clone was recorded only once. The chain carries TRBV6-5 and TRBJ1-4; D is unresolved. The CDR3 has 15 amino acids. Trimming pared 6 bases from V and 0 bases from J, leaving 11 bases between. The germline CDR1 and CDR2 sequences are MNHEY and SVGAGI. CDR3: CASSPLGTTNEKLFF. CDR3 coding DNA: TGTGCCAGCAGCCCCTTAGGTACAACTAATGAAAAACTGTTTTTT.

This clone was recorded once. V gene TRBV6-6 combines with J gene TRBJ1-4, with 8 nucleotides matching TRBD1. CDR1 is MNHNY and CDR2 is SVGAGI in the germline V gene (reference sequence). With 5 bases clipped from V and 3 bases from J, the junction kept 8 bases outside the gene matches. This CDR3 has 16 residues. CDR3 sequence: CASSLRQGSPNEKLFF. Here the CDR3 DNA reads TGTGCCAGCAGTCTTAGACAGGGGAGCCCTAATGAAAAACTGTTTTTT.

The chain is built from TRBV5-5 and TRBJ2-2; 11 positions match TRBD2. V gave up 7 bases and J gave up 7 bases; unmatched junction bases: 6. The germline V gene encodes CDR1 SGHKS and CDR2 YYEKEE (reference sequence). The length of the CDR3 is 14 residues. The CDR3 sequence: CASGHGTSGGELFF. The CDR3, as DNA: TGTGCCAGCGGCCATGGGACTAGCGGCGGGGAGCTGTTTTTT.

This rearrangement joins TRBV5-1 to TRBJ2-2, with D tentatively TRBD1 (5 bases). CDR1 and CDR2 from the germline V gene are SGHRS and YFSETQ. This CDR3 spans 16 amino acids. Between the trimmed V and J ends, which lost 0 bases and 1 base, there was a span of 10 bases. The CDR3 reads CASSLAGHRNTGELFF. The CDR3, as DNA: TGCGCCAGCAGCTTGGCAGGACACAGGAACACCGGGGAGCTGTTTTTT.

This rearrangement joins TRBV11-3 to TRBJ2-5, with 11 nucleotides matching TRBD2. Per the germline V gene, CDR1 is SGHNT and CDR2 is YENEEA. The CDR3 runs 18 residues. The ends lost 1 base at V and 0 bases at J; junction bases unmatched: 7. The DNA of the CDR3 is TGTGCCAGCAGCTTAGGGGGGCTAGCGGGAGGACACCAAGAGACCCAGTACTTC. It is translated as CASSLGGLAGGHQETQYF.

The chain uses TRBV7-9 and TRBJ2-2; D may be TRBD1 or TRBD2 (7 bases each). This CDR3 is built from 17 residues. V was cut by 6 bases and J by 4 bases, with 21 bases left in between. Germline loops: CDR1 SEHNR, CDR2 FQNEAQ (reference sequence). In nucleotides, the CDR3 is TGTGCCAGCAGTACGCGGGATACAGGGGAGGGCACCGGGGAGCTGTTTTTT. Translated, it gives CASSTRDTGEGTGELFF.

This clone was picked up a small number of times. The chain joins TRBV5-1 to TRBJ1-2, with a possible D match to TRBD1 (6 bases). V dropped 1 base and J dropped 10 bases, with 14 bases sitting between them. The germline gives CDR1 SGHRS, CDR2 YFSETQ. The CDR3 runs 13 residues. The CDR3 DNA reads TGCGCCAGCAGCTTGTCATTAGGGGGGTACTACACCTTC. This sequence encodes CASSLSLGGYYTF.

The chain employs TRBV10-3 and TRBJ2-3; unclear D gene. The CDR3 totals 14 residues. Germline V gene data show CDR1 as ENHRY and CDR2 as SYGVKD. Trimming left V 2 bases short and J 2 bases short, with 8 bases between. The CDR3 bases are TGTGCCATCAGTGAGACGGTGGTCACAGATACGCAGTATTTT. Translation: CAISETVVTDTQYF.

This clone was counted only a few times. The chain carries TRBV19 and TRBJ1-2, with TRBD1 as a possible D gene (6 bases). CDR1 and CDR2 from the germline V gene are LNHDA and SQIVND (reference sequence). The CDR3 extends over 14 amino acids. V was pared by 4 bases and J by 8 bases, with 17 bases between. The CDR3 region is CASSTLNRVAGYTF. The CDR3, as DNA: TGTGCCAGTAGTACGTTAAACAGGGTGGCGGGCTACACCTTC.

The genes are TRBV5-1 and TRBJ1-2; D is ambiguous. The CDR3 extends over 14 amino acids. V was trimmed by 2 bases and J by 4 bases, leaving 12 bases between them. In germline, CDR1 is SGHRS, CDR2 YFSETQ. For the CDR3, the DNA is TGCGCCAGCAGCTTTACGTCACCAGGCTATGGCTACACCTTC. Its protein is CASSFTSPGYGYTF.

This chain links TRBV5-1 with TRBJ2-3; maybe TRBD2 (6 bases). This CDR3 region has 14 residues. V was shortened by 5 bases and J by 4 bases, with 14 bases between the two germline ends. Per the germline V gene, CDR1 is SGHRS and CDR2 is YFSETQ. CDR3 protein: CASSIQGGPDTQYF. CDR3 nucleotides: TGCGCCAGCAGTATCCAGGGAGGCCCAGATACGCAGTATTTT.

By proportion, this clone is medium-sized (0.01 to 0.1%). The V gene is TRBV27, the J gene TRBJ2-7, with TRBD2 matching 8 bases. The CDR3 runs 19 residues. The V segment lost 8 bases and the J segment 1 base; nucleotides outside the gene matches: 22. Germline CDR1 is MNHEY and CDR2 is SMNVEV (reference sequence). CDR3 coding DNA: TGTGCCAGCGCGATTAGACAGAAACTACAAGCGGGAGCATCCTACGAGCAGTACTTC. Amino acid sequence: CASAIRQKLQAGASYEQYF.

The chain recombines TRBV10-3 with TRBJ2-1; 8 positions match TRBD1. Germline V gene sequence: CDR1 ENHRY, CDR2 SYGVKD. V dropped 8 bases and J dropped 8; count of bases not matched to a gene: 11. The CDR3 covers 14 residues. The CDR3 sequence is CAISDHQGAYEQFF. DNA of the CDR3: TGTGCCATCTCCGACCACCAGGGGGCCTATGAGCAGTTCTTC.

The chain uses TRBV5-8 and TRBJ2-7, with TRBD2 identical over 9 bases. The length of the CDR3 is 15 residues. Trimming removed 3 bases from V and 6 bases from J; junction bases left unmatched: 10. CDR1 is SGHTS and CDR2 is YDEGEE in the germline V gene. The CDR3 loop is CASSSVVAGAGEQYF. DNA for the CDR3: TGTGCCAGCAGCTCGGTGGTAGCGGGAGCGGGCGAGCAGTACTTC.

The CDR3 sequence: CASSGGLAGGHTGELFF. The CDR3 nucleotides are TGTGCCAGCAGCGGGGGACTAGCGGGAGGGCACACCGGGGAGCTGTTTTTT. V is TRBV5-4 and J is TRBJ2-2, with 16 bases matching TRBD2. J gave up 3 bases and V 4 bases, and 3 bases lay outside the gene matches. CDR3 length equals 17 residues. CDR1 is SGHNT, CDR2 YYREEE, per germline (reference sequence).